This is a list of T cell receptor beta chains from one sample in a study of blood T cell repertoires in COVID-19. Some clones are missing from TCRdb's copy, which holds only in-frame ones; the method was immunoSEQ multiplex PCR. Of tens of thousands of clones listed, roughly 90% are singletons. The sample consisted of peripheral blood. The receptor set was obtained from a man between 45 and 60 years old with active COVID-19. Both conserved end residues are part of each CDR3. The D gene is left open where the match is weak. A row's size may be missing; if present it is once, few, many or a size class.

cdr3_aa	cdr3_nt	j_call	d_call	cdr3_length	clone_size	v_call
CATSRGIRGSGANVLTF	TGTGCCACCAGCAGAGGGATCAGGGGTTCCGGGGCCAACGTCCTGACTTTC	TRBJ2-6	.	17	.	TRBV15
CASTPGDGRANNEQFF	TGTGCCAGCACCCCGGGCGACGGGAGGGCCAACAATGAGCAGTTCTTC	TRBJ2-1	TRBD2	16	.	TRBV11-3
CASSQGQRGTDTQYF	TGTGCCAGCAGCCAAGGGCAGAGGGGCACAGATACGCAGTATTTT	TRBJ2-3	.	15	once	TRBV7-2
CASSELSAYGYTF	TGTGCCAGCAGTGAATTATCAGCGTATGGCTACACCTTC	TRBJ1-2	.	13	.	TRBV2
CASSTGTGGSGNTIYF	TGTGCCAGCAGCACCGGGACAGGGGGCTCTGGAAACACCATATATTTT	TRBJ1-3	TRBD1	16	.	TRBV9
CASSLGTRDEQFF	TGTGCCAGCAGCTTAGGGACAAGGGATGAGCAGTTCTTC	TRBJ2-1	.	13	.	TRBV5-5
CASSAYRPSEKLFF	TGTGCCAGCAGCGCTTACAGGCCAAGTGAAAAACTGTTTTTT	TRBJ1-4	.	14	.	TRBV7-2
CASSMISRGPEAFF	TGTGCCAGTAGTATGATAAGCAGGGGCCCTGAAGCTTTCTTT	TRBJ1-1	.	14	.	TRBV19
CASSQDRTYSNQPQHF	TGCGCCAGCAGCCAAGATAGGACTTATAGCAATCAGCCCCAGCATTTT	TRBJ1-5	.	16	.	TRBV4-1
CATQTGSNTEAFF	TGTGCCACCCAGACAGGGTCGAACACTGAAGCTTTCTTT	TRBJ1-1	TRBD1	13	.	TRBV2
CASSLSGGGGGYTF	TGTGCCAGCAGTTTATCGGGCGGGGGGGGTGGCTACACCTTC	TRBJ1-2	.	14	.	TRBV27
CASSQRLVGYEQYF	TGTGCCAGTAGTCAGCGACTAGTCGGCTACGAGCAGTACTTC	TRBJ2-7	.	14	.	TRBV19
CATSRDQNQETQYF	TGTGCCACCAGCAGAGATCAGAACCAAGAGACCCAGTACTTC	TRBJ2-5	.	14	.	TRBV15
CASSRGTHLNIQYF	TGTGCCAGCAGCCGAGGGACACACTTAAACATTCAGTACTTC	TRBJ2-4	.	14	.	TRBV3-1/TRBV3-2
CASSYSPGTNYGYTF	TGTGCCAGCAGTTACAGTCCGGGAACCAACTATGGCTACACCTTC	TRBJ1-2	.	15	.	TRBV6-5
CASSQDGRGGYTF	TGTGCCAGCAGCCAAGATGGCAGGGGCGGCTACACCTTC	TRBJ1-2	.	13	.	TRBV3-1/TRBV3-2
CASSSRDRGYYEQYF	TGTGCCAGCAGCAGCCGGGACAGGGGGTACTACGAGCAGTACTTC	TRBJ2-7	TRBD1	15	.	TRBV5-6
CASSPPGEGHTQYF	TGTGCCAGCTCACCACCCGGGGAGGGGCATACGCAGTATTTT	TRBJ2-3	TRBD2	14	.	TRBV18
CASSPGLAGINEQYF	TGTGCCAGCTCACCAGGACTAGCGGGGATCAACGAGCAGTACTTC	TRBJ2-7	TRBD2	15	once	TRBV18
CASSQGFDRMNTEAFF	TGCGCCAGCAGCCAAGGCTTTGACAGGATGAACACTGAAGCTTTCTTT	TRBJ1-1	.	16	once	TRBV4-1
CASSRDSASDTQYF	TGCGCCAGCAGCCGCGATAGCGCATCAGATACGCAGTATTTT	TRBJ2-3	.	14	.	TRBV5-1
CASSQGILAGEAFF	TGTGCCAGCAGCCAAGGTATACTAGCGGGTGAAGCTTTCTTT	TRBJ1-1	.	14	.	TRBV4-2
CASSRGTSGREQYF	TGTGCCAGCAGCCGCGGGACTAGCGGGAGAGAGCAGTACTTC	TRBJ2-7	TRBD2	14	.	TRBV11-2
CASSRKGLAGGIFPNEQFF	TGTGCCAGCAGCAGAAAGGGACTAGCGGGGGGAATATTCCCCAATGAGCAGTTCTTC	TRBJ2-1	TRBD2	19	.	TRBV7-2
CASSEAGISTDTQYF	TGTGCCAGCAGCGAAGCAGGCATTAGCACAGATACGCAGTATTTT	TRBJ2-3	.	15	.	TRBV7-9
CASNRGGSYEQYF	TGTGCCAGCAACCGGGGAGGCTCCTACGAGCAGTACTTC	TRBJ2-7	.	13	.	TRBV6-5
CASSPSGTGGFYTF	TGTGCCAGCAGCCCTTCCGGGACAGGGGGGTTCTACACCTTC	TRBJ1-2	TRBD1	14	.	TRBV7-3
CASSYRLAGGEQYF	TGTGCCAGCAGTTACCGACTAGCGGGAGGGGAGCAGTACTTC	TRBJ2-7	TRBD2	14	once	TRBV6-5
CASSAQGNPGELFF	TGTGCCAGCTCAGCGCAGGGGAACCCCGGGGAGCTGTTTTTT	TRBJ2-2	.	14	.	TRBV18
CASSLVGQPRDEQYF	TGTGCCAGCAGCTTAGTAGGACAGCCCAGGGACGAGCAGTACTTC	TRBJ2-7	.	15	.	TRBV11-2
CASMPRSGTDTGELFF	TGTGCCAGTATGCCCCGTAGCGGGACAGACACCGGGGAGCTGTTTTTT	TRBJ2-2	.	16	.	TRBV19
CASSGDSAYQPQHF	TGTGCCAGCAGTGGGGACAGTGCTTATCAGCCCCAGCATTTT	TRBJ1-5	TRBD1	14	.	TRBV2
CASQVRAIHNEQFF	TGTGCCAGCCAAGTCAGGGCCATTCACAATGAGCAGTTCTTC	TRBJ2-1	.	14	.	TRBV2
CASSAGGTELNEQFF	TGTGCCAGCAGCGCCGGGGGGACGGAACTCAATGAGCAGTTCTTC	TRBJ2-1	TRBD2	15	.	TRBV9
CSVGIAGSSYEQYF	TGCAGCGTTGGAATAGCGGGTAGCTCCTACGAGCAGTACTTC	TRBJ2-7	TRBD2	14	.	TRBV29-1
CASGDRGGEQYF	TGTGCCAGCGGAGACAGGGGGGGCGAGCAGTACTTC	TRBJ2-7	TRBD1	12	.	TRBV7-3
CASSLEGGYTEAFF	TGTGCCAGCAGTCTCGAGGGCGGATACACTGAAGCTTTCTTT	TRBJ1-1	.	14	.	TRBV6-5
CARSLVMGLVREQYF	TGTGCCAGAAGCTTGGTTATGGGACTAGTGAGGGAGCAGTACTTC	TRBJ2-7	TRBD2	15	.	TRBV5-3
CASSRLGQENYGYTF	TGCGCCAGCAGCCGCCTAGGACAGGAAAACTATGGCTACACCTTC	TRBJ1-2	TRBD1	15	.	TRBV4-3
CASTMGRANTEAFF	TGTGCCAGTACCATGGGGAGGGCGAACACTGAAGCTTTCTTT	TRBJ1-1	.	14	.	TRBV19
CASSLGFGTSGRLTDTQYF	TGTGCCAGCAGCTTAGGCTTCGGGACTAGCGGGAGGCTCACAGATACGCAGTATTTT	TRBJ2-3	TRBD2	19	.	TRBV7-8
CASSYGTGSGGYEQYF	TGCGCCAGCAGCTACGGGACAGGGTCAGGAGGCTACGAGCAGTACTTC	TRBJ2-7	TRBD1	16	once	TRBV5-1
CASRGVPSYEQYF	TGTGCCAGCAGAGGGGTTCCGTCCTACGAGCAGTACTTC	TRBJ2-7	.	13	.	TRBV27
CASSLSPGQGEQYF	TGTGCCAGCAGCTTAAGCCCAGGGCAAGGCGAGCAGTACTTC	TRBJ2-7	.	14	once	TRBV7-9
CASSLNAAYEQYF	TGTGCCAGCAGTTTAAACGCAGCCTACGAGCAGTACTTC	TRBJ2-7	.	13	.	TRBV27
CSVKGGMTDTQYF	TGCAGCGTTAAAGGGGGCATGACAGATACGCAGTATTTT	TRBJ2-3	TRBD1	13	.	TRBV29-1
CATMQGLSSYNSPLHF	TGTGCCACTATGCAGGGTCTGAGCTCCTATAATTCACCCCTCCACTTT	TRBJ1-6	.	16	.	TRBV10-3
CASIRTSGRAGTGELFF	TGTGCCAGCATTCGGACTAGCGGGAGGGCCGGCACCGGGGAGCTGTTTTTT	TRBJ2-2	TRBD2	17	.	TRBV2
CASSWGQGAEEQYF	TGCGCCAGCAGCTGGGGACAGGGGGCGGAGGAGCAGTACTTC	TRBJ2-7	TRBD1	14	.	TRBV5-1
CASSFSSETQYF	TGTGCCAGCAGCTTTAGTTCCGAGACCCAGTACTTC	TRBJ2-5	.	12	.	TRBV7-2
CASSHYNSNQPQHF	TGTGCCAGTAGTCATTACAATAGCAATCAGCCCCAGCATTTT	TRBJ1-5	.	14	once	TRBV19
CASTFLPWGDSPLHF	TGTGCCAGCACCTTCTTGCCCTGGGGGGATTCACCCCTCCACTTT	TRBJ1-6	.	15	.	TRBV27
CASSPSGQGYNEQFF	TGTGCCAGCAGCCCCTCCGGACAGGGGTACAATGAGCAGTTCTTC	TRBJ2-1	TRBD1	15	.	TRBV7-3
CASSLEGVAGELFF	TGTGCCAGCAGCTTGGAAGGAGTAGCTGGGGAGCTGTTTTTT	TRBJ2-2	.	14	.	TRBV5-4
CASSAWDRGYSEQYF	TGTGCCAGCAGCGCCTGGGACAGGGGGTACTCCGAGCAGTACTTC	TRBJ2-7	TRBD1	15	once	TRBV9